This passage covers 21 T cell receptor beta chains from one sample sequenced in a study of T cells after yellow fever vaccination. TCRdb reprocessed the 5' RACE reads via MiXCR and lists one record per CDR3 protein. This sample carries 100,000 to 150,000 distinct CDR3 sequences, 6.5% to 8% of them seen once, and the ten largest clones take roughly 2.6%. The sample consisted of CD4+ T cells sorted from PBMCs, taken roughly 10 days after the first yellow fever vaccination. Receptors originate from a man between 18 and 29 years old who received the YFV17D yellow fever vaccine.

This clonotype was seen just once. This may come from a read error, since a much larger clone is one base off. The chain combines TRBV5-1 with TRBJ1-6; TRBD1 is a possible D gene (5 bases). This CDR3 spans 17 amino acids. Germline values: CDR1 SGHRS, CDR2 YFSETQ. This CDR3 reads CASSLRDGSSYTSPLHF. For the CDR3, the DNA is TGCGCCAGCAGCCTCCGGGACGGGAGCTCCTATACTTCACCCCTCCACTTT.

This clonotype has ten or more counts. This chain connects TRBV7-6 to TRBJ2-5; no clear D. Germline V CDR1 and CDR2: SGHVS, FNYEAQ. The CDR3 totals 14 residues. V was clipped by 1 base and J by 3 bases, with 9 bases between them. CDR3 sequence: CASSLVFAEETQYF. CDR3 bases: TGTGCCAGCAGCTTAGTTTTTGCGGAAGAGACCCAGTACTTC.

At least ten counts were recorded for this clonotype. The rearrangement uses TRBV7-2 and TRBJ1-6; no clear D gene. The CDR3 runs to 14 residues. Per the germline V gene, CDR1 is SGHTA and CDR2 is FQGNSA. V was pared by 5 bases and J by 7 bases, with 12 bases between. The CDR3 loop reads CASSQASINSPLHF. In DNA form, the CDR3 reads TGTGCCAGCAGCCAAGCCTCGATAAATTCACCCCTCCACTTT.

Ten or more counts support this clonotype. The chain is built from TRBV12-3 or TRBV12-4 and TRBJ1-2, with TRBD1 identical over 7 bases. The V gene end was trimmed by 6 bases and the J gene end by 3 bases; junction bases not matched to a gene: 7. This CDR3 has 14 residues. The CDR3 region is CASSLIGTDYGYTF. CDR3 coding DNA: TGTGCCAGCAGCCTAATCGGGACAGACTATGGCTACACCTTC.

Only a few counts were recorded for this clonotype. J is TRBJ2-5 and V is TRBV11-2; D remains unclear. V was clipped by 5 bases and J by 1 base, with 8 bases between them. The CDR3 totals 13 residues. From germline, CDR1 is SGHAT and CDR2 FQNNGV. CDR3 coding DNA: TGTGCCAGCAGCCCCGCGTTCCAAGAGACCCAGTACTTC. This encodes CASSPAFQETQYF.

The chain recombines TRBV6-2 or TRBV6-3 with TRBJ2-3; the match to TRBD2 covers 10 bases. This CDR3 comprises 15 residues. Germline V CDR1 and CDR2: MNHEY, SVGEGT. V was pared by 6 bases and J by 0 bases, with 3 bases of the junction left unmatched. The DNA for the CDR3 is TGTGCCAGCAGGAAGACTAGCGGGAGCACAGATACGCAGTATTTT. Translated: CASRKTSGSTDTQYF.

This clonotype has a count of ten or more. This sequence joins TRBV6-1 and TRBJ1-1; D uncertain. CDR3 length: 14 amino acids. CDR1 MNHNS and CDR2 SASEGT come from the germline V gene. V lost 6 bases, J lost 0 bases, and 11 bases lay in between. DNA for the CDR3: TGTGCCAGCAGGGGAAGAGCTATGAACACTGAAGCTTTCTTT. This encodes CASRGRAMNTEAFF.

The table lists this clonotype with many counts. The CDR3 loop is CASSFKKVAGHFGDTQYF. CDR3 coding DNA: TGCGCCAGCAGCTTCAAAAAAGTAGCGGGGCACTTCGGAGATACGCAGTATTTT. This chain connects TRBV5-1 to TRBJ2-3; TRBD2 matches 8 bases. Germline assignment: CDR1 SGHRS and CDR2 YFSETQ. Losses at the gene ends were 2 bases for V and 5 bases for J; bases not matched to a gene: 16. The CDR3 has 18 residues.

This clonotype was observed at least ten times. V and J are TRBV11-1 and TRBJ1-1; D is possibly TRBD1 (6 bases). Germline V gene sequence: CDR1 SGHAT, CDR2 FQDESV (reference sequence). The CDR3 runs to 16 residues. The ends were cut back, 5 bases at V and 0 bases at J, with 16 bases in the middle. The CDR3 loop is CASSRGYTGLNTEAFF. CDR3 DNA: TGTGCCAGCAGCCGAGGTTATACAGGGTTGAACACTGAAGCTTTCTTT.

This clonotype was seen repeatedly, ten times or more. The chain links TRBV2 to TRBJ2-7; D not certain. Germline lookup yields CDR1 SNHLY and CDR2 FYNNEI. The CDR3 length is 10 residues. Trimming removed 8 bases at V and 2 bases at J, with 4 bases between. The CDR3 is CASGAYEQYV. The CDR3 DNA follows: TGTGCCAGCGGCGCCTACGAGCAGTACGTC.

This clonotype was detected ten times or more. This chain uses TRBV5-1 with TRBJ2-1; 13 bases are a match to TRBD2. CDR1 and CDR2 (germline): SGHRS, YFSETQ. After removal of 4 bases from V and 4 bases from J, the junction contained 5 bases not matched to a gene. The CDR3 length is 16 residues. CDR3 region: CASSLGLAGFYNEQFF. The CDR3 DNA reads TGCGCCAGCAGCCTGGGACTAGCGGGGTTTTACAATGAGCAGTTCTTC.

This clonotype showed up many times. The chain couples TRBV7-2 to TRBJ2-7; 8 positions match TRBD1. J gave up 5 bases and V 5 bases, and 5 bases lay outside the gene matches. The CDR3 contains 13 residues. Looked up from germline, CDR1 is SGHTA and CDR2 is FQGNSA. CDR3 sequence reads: CASSRDRGDEQYF. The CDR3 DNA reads TGTGCCAGCAGCCGTGACAGGGGAGACGAGCAGTACTTC.

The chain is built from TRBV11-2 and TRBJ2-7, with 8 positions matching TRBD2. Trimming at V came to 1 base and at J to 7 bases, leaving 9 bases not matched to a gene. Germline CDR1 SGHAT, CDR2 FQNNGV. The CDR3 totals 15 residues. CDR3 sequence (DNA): TGTGCCAGCAGCTTAGTTCGGGGGGGCTCCCGGGAGCAGTACGTC. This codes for CASSLVRGGSREQYV.

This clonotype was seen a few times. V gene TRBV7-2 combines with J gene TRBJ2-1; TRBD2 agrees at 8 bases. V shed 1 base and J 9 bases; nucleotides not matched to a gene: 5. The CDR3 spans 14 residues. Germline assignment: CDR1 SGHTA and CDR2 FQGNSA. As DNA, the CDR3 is TGTGCCAGCAGCTTAGAACTAGCGGTCGGTGAGCAGTTCTTC. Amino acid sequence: CASSLELAVGEQFF.

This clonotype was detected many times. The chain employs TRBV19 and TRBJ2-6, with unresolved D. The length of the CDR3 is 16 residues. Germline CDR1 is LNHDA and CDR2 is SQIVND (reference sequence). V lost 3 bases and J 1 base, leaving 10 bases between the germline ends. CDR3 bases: TGTGCCAGTAGTATCTGGAGTGCTTCTGGGGCCAACGTCCTGACTTTC. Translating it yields CASSIWSASGANVLTF.

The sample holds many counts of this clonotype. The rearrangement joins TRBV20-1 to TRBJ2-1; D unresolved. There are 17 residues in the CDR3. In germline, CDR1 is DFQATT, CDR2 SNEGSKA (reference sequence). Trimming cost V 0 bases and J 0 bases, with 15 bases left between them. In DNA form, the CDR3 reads TGCAGTGCTAGAGATGCCCGACACCCCAGCTCCTACAATGAGCAGTTCTTC. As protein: CSARDARHPSSYNEQFF.

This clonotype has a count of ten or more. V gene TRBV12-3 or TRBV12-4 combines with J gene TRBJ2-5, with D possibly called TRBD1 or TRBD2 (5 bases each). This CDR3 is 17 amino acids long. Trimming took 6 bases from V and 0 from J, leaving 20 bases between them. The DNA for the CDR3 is TGTGCCAGCAGAGGACTCCGGGACCGAAATAACCAAGAGACCCAGTACTTC. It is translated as CASRGLRDRNNQETQYF.

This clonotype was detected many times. The CDR3 nucleotides read TGCAGCGTTGGAATTAGCGGGGCTCCCACAGATACGCAGTATTTT. Encoded protein: CSVGISGAPTDTQYF. The chain couples TRBV29-1 to TRBJ2-3, with TRBD2 matching 8 bases. This CDR3 has 15 amino acids. Germline lookup yields CDR1 SQVTM and CDR2 ANQGSEA. V shed 4 bases, J shed 2 bases, and the junction held 8 bases outside the gene matches.

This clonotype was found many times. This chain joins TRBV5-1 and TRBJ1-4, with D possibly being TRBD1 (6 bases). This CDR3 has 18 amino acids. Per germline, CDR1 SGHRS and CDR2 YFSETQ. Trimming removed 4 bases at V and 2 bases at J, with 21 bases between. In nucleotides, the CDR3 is TGCGCCAGCAGCGGGTCCCCTGGGGGCATTCACACTAATGAAAAACTGTTTTTT. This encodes CASSGSPGGIHTNEKLFF.

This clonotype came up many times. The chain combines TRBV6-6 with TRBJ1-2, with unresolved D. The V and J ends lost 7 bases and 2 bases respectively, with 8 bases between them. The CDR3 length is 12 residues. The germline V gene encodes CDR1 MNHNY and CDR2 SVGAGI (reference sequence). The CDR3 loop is CASNAYNYGYTF. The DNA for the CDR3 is TGTGCCAGCAACGCCTACAACTATGGCTACACCTTC.

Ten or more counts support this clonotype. CDR3 loop: CASSYRGSQETQYF. CDR3 DNA sequence: TGCGCCAGCAGCTATCGGGGATCCCAAGAGACCCAGTACTTC. The chain carries TRBV5-1 and TRBJ2-5; maybe TRBD2 (5 bases). V lost 3 bases, J lost 1 base, and 10 bases lay in between. This CDR3 contains 14 residues. CDR1 is SGHRS and CDR2 is YFSETQ in the germline V gene. Drawing the rest from reference TRBV5-1 and TRBJ2-5, the complete variable domain is KAGVTQTPRYLIKTRGQQVTLSCSPISGHRSVSWYQQTPGQGLQFLFEYFSETQRNKGNFPGRFSGRQFSNSRSEMNVSTLELGDSALYLCASSYRGSQETQYFGPGTRLLVL.